Reported below is one TCR beta chain. This entry comes from a study of T cell changes during pregnancy in multiple sclerosis. J lost 2 bases, V lost 0 bases, and 2 bases had no gene match. Germline values: CDR1 LGHNA, CDR2 YSLEER. This CDR3 spans 16 amino acids. Libraries were prepared by immunoSEQ multiplex PCR; TCRdb keeps only in-frame clonotypes and omits some of them. The table records about 20,000 clones, around 90% of them present only once. The chain joins TRBV4-3 to TRBJ2-1; 9 bases line up with TRBD2. The specimen was CD8+ T cells from peripheral blood mononuclear cells, collected in the third trimester of pregnancy. The sequence derives from a female donor in good health, enrolled as a control in a pregnancy study. CDR3 nucleotide sequence: TGCGCCAGCAGCCAAGATGCGGGAGGGCCCTACAATGAGCAGTTCTTC. Translating it yields CASSQDAGGPYNEQFF.